This T cell receptor beta chain is from a study of shared clonotypes between healthy human individuals. The wider study: CD4 naive and CD4 memory each took three plates per donor, while CD8 naive took two and CD8 memory one.

Remarks on this clone: Its specificity is not known. This sample also contains other DNA sequences that code for the same CDR3.

Study-wide results and caveats: It was observed that about 5% of naive CD4 clonotypes were shared across four donors. Measured sharing among donors was expected to vary with sequencing depth. The study found lower generation probabilities in non-shared clonotypes than in those shared by all four donors.

V was cut by 2 bases and J by 4 bases, with 6 bases left in between. CDR1 and CDR2 from the germline V gene are WNHNN and SYGVQD (reference sequence). The CDR3 runs 13 residues. Generated by immunoSEQ multiplex PCR, the TCRdb table keeps only in-frame clones and is missing some. Of fewer than 3 million clones in the sample, roughly 92% were seen once. The sequence was obtained from a man between 18 and 29 years old in good health. Some clones in this sample may be carry-over from other donors' samples. The chain employs TRBV10-1 and TRBJ1-5; possibly TRBD1 for D (5 bases). The material sequenced was naive CD4+ T cells from PBMCs. Subset: CD45RA+ positively selected. The CDR3 nucleotides read TGCGCCAGCAGTGAGGGGGGAAATCAGCCCCAGCATTTT. It yields the protein CASSEGGNQPQHF.